This section outlines one TCR beta chain sequence together with its context. The germline gives CDR1 SGHTA, CDR2 FQGNSA. Trimming took off 0 bases at V and 3 bases at J, with 8 bases between the two ends. The CDR3 is 14 residues long. In the original processing: Nucleated cell counts were estimated from reference gene primer amplification. This table comes from immunoSEQ multiplex PCR, and its TCRdb copy is limited to in-frame clones, with some not included. V and J calls and clone size come straight from that table; D and trimming were deduced from the DNA. Of about 160,000 clones detected, more than 60% appear once; the ten largest clones hold less than 9.5%. These data are taken from a study of blood T cell repertoires in COVID-19. Study information: From the United States, Italy and Spain came samples of acute and convalescent COVID-19. PBMCs, B-cell-depleted T cells, or T cells were the source of the cDNA or gDNA that made up the material.

The sample was peripheral blood. The chain uses TRBV7-2 and TRBJ1-2; D gene unclear. This sequence was found in a man in his 60s with acute or convalescent COVID-19. Here the CDR3 reads CASSLAQRYYGYTF. As DNA, the CDR3 is TGTGCCAGCAGCTTAGCCCAACGGTACTATGGCTACACCTTC.